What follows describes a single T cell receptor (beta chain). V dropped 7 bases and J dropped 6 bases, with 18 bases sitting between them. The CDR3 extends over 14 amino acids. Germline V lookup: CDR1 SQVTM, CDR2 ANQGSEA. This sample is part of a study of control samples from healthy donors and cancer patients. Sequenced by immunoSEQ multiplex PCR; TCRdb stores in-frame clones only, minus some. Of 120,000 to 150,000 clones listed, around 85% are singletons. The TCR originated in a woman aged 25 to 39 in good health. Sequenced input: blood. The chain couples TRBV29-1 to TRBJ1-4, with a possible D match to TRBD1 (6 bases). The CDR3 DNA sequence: TGCAGCGCAGCGGATGGGGGCGGGGATGAAAAACTGTTTTTT. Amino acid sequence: CSAADGGGDEKLFF.